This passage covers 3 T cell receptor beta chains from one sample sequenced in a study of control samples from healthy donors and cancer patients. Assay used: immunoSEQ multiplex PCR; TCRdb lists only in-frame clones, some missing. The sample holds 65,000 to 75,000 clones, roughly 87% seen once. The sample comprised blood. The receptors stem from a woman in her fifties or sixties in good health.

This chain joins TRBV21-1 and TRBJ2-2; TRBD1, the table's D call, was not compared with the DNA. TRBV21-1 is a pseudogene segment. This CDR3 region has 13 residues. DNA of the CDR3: TGTGCCAGCAGCGGACAGATCACCGGGGAGCTGTTTTTT. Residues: CASSGQITGELFF.

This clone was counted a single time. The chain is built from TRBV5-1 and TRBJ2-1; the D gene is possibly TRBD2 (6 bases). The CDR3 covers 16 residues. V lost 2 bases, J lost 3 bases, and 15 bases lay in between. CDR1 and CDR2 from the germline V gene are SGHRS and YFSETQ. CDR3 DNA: TGCGCCAGCAGCTTAGGGACCGGGAGCAGCTACAATGAGCAGTTCTTC. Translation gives CASSLGTGSSYNEQFF.

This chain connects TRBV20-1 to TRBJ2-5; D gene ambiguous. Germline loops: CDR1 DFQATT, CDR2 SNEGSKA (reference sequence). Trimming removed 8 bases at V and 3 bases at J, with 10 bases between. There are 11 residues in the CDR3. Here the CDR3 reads CSLGRKETQYF. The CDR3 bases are TGCAGTCTAGGGCGGAAAGAGACCCAGTACTTC.